The present entry profiles one TCR beta chain with its context. Its antigen is unknown. No base quality information exists; no much larger clone differs at one position. Whole blood was collected in K2EDTA tubes by collaborating institutions according to the institutions' own protocols. For TCRbeta analysis, collaborators shipped samples as frozen whole blood, isolated PBMCs, or DNA extracted from either of those sample types. The sample originates from a study of blood T cell repertoires in COVID-19 (TCRdb year 2020). Looking at the study overall: The collaborator samples originated in the United States, Italy and Spain and spanned the acute and convalescent phases of COVID-19. The material from the prospective study consisted of cDNA or gDNA derived from T cells, B-cell-depleted T cells, or PBMCs. Subjects who had been exposed to COVID-19, were actively infected with it, or had recovered from it provided the deeply sampled blood TCRbeta repertoires that made up the dataset. The repertoires were made available in a free public database intended to serve as a resource for research on the immune response to SARS-CoV-2. The samples were drawn from two sources: the first 160 participants of the ongoing ImmuneRACE study, and 1,200 or so subjects contributed by 6 global collaborators. A de-identified subject ID, COVID-19 status, age in years and sex were almost always included in the sample metadata. Where available, HLA class I and class II types were taken from metadata supplied by the sample provider and were not determined by assay-based typing. Study-wide conclusions, independent of this receptor: The quantity of clinical and demographic metadata differed by source and by participant and was supplied without curation.

TCRbeta CDR3 regions were amplified from genomic DNA using the immunoSEQ Assay, a bias-controlled multiplex PCR. The study's own analysis went as follows. Within the assay, amplification of reference gene primers was used to estimate how many nucleated cells each sample contained. Sequence reads were collapsed and filtered to measure the absolute abundance of every unique TCRbeta CDR3 rearrangement. For each sample, productive Simpson clonality was calculated as the square root of Simpson's diversity index across productive rearrangements. Here the immuneACCESS table is served through TCRdb, limited to in-frame sequences with V and J called. Missing clones are a known gap in these copies; in checked studies unresolved V genes cover under half, and the rest lacks a known reason. That table furnishes V, J and clone size, whereas the DNA furnished D and trimming. For this sample the table gives about 170,000 clones, of which under 85% were detected only once. The top ten clones comprise approximately 3% of the sample.

Source material: peripheral blood. This receptor was taken from a man between 65 and 85 years old with acute or convalescent COVID-19.

The CDR3 is CAISEIAGRSYEQYF. The DNA sequence follows: TGTGCCATCAGTGAAATAGCGGGGAGGTCCTACGAGCAGTACTTC. The rearranged segments are TRBV10-3 and TRBJ2-7; TRBD2 fits 8 bases in the junction. The CDR3 runs 15 residues from the cysteine to the phenylalanine. Just the 45-base CDR3 DNA is kept, in frame starting at base 1. From a lookup of the germline V gene, CDR1 and CDR2 are ENHRY and SYGVKD. Clipping removes 3 bases from V and 1 base from J, with 5 as the unmatched junction base count.